A single sample is the source of the 14 T cell receptor beta chains below, sequenced in a study of T cell responses to AZD1222 COVID-19 vaccine. The protocol was immunoSEQ multiplex PCR, while the TCRdb copy is restricted to in-frame clones and leaves out a portion. The table has about 160,000 clones, about 91% seen once. Sequences were derived from peripheral blood, sampled on day 0 of AZD1222 vaccination. These receptors all come from an adult in good health.

V gene TRBV30 combines with J gene TRBJ2-2; D is unclear. Germline V gives CDR1 GTSNPN, CDR2 SVGIG (reference sequence). This CDR3 has 13 residues. V dropped 3 bases and J dropped 6 bases, with 11 bases sitting between them. In DNA form, the CDR3 reads TGTGCCTGGAGGGGTACGGTACCCGGGGAGCTGTTTTTT. Translating it yields CAWRGTVPGELFF.

The chain is built from TRBV7-9 and TRBJ1-1, with TRBD1 identical over 8 bases. CDR1 and CDR2 (germline): SEHNR, FQNEAQ (reference sequence). The V and J ends lost 3 bases and 1 base, in that order; junction bases with no gene match: 1. This CDR3 spans 14 amino acids. The CDR3, as DNA: TGTGCCAGCAGCTTCGACAGGGGGAACACTGAAGCTTTCTTT. As protein: CASSFDRGNTEAFF.

This chain joins TRBV9 and TRBJ2-2; the D gene could be TRBD1 or TRBD2 (6 bases each). Trimming pared 4 bases from V and 1 base from J, leaving 14 bases between. Germline CDR1 reads SGDLS; CDR2 reads YYNGEE. The CDR3 loop spans 16 amino acids. For the CDR3, the DNA is TGTGCCAGCAGCTTCCGTGGGGGGCAGAACACCGGGGAGCTGTTTTTT. It yields the protein CASSFRGGQNTGELFF. The variable domain in full, completed from reference TRBV9 and TRBJ2-2, reads DSGVTQTPKHLITATGQRVTLRCSPRSGDLSVYWYQQSLDQGLQFLIQYYNGEERAKGNILERFSAQQFPDLHSELNLSSLELGDSALYFCASSFRGGQNTGELFFGEGSRLTVL.

This chain connects TRBV5-1 to TRBJ1-1; D is possibly TRBD1 (5 bases). The germline CDR1 and CDR2 sequences are SGHRS and YFSETQ. V lost 2 bases and J 1 base, leaving 9 bases between the germline ends. This CDR3 contains 14 residues. The CDR3 protein is CASSLSTGNTEAFF. CDR3 coding DNA: TGCGCCAGCAGCTTATCCACAGGGAACACTGAAGCTTTCTTT. Full variable domain (outside the CDR3, taken from reference TRBV5-1 and TRBJ1-1): KAGVTQTPRYLIKTRGQQVTLSCSPISGHRSVSWYQQTPGQGLQFLFEYFSETQRNKGNFPGRFSGRQFSNSRSEMNVSTLELGDSALYLCASSLSTGNTEAFFGQGTRLTVV.

This chain connects TRBV6-2 or TRBV6-3 to TRBJ2-7; a possible D gene is TRBD1 (5 bases). CDR3 length equals 13 residues. The germline gives CDR1 MNHEY, CDR2 SVGEGT. Trimming pared 2 bases from V and 2 bases from J, leaving 7 bases between. The CDR3 region is CASSYTGTYEQYF. The CDR3 region has the DNA TGTGCCAGCAGTTACACAGGAACCTACGAGCAGTACTTC.

The J gene is TRBJ1-2, the V gene TRBV6-5; D gene ambiguous. Germline CDR1 reads MNHEY; CDR2 reads SVGAGI. The CDR3 totals 12 residues. The germline V and J ends were trimmed by 5 bases and 3 bases, with 7 bases remaining between them. CDR3 in amino acids: CASSSPDYGYTF. The CDR3 region has the DNA TGTGCCAGCAGTAGCCCGGACTATGGCTACACCTTC.

V and J are TRBV7-9 and TRBJ1-2, with D tentatively TRBD1 (5 bases). The CDR3 sequence is 13 residues long. Germline V gene sequence: CDR1 SEHNR, CDR2 FQNEAQ (reference sequence). The V end was cut by 5 bases, the J end by 5 bases, with 12 bases between. In DNA, the CDR3 is TGTGCCAGCAGCCCGGGGGTGGGTTATGGCTACACCTTC. This encodes CASSPGVGYGYTF.

The count of this clone is one. The chain is built from TRBV6-5 and TRBJ1-5; TRBD1 might be the D (6 bases). Trimming cost V 9 bases and J 0 bases, with 15 bases left between them. This CDR3 region has 15 residues. In germline, CDR1 is MNHEY, CDR2 SVGAGI. DNA of the CDR3: TGTGCCAGTCTCGGGACAACCTATAGCAATCAGCCCCAGCATTTT. Its translation is CASLGTTYSNQPQHF.

This clone was seen only a few times. V is TRBV2 and J is TRBJ1-1; no reliable D call. The CDR3 totals 12 residues. CDR1 and CDR2 from the germline V gene are SNHLY and FYNNEI. Trimming pared 6 bases from V and 5 bases from J, leaving 10 bases between. CDR3 in amino acids: CASSGGWTEAFF. CDR3 sequence (DNA): TGTGCCAGCAGCGGAGGGTGGACTGAAGCTTTCTTT.

The chain combines TRBV6-4 with TRBJ2-7; 14 nucleotides match TRBD2. Germline CDR1 reads MRHNA; CDR2 reads SNTAGT. V shed 8 bases, J shed 5 bases, and the junction held 17 bases outside the gene matches. The CDR3 contains 18 residues. The CDR3 reads CASPLGLAGVQSKHEQYF. The CDR3 region has the DNA TGTGCCAGCCCGTTGGGACTAGCGGGAGTTCAATCCAAGCACGAGCAGTACTTC.

The chain recombines TRBV30 with TRBJ1-2; the D gene is possibly TRBD1 (6 bases). Germline CDR1 is GTSNPN and CDR2 is SVGIG (reference sequence). Trimming took 0 bases from V and 4 from J, leaving 6 bases between them. The CDR3 has 12 amino acids. DNA of the CDR3: TGTGCCTGGAGTGTAGGGGGCTATGGCTACACCTTC. This gives the protein CAWSVGGYGYTF. Full variable domain (remainder filled in from reference TRBV30 and TRBJ1-2): SQTIHQWPATLVQPVGSPLSLECTVEGTSNPNLYWYRQAAGRGLQLLFYSVGIGQISSEVPQNLSASRPQDRQFILSSKKLLLSDSGFYLCAWSVGGYGYTFGSGTRLTVV.

This chain links TRBV18 with TRBJ1-1, with TRBD1 matching over 7 bases. Trimming took 3 bases from V and 2 from J; bases not matched to a gene: 3. CDR1 is KGHSH and CDR2 is LQKENI in the germline V gene. This CDR3 contains 14 residues. The CDR3 loop reads CASSPGTANTEAFF. In DNA form, the CDR3 reads TGTGCCAGCTCACCTGGGACAGCAAACACTGAAGCTTTCTTT.

The chain uses TRBV7-8 and TRBJ2-7, with a weak D call TRBD2 (6 bases). The CDR3 is 14 amino acids. Germline CDR1 is SGHVS and CDR2 is FQNEAQ. The ends were cut back, 0 bases at V and 1 base at J, with 7 bases in the middle. CDR3 nucleotide sequence: TGTGCCAGCAGCTTAGCTAGCGGATCCTACGAGCAGTACTTC. Its translation is CASSLASGSYEQYF. Together with reference TRBV7-8 and TRBJ2-7, the CDR3 gives the full variable domain: GAGVSQSPRYKVAKRGQDVALRCDPISGHVSLFWYQQALGQGPEFLTYFQNEAQLDKSGLPSDRFFAERPEGSVSTLKIQRTQQEDSAVYLCASSLASGSYEQYFGPGTRLTVT.

This sequence joins TRBV6-1 and TRBJ1-2; no definite D call. From germline, CDR1 is MNHNS and CDR2 SASEGT. Trimming took off 4 bases at V and 7 bases at J, with 25 bases between the two ends. The CDR3 is 17 residues long. The CDR3: CASSGNSNPDSRLGYTF. The CDR3 DNA reads as TGTGCCAGCAGTGGGAATTCTAACCCGGACTCTCGGCTTGGCTACACCTTC.